The next 10 T cell receptor beta chains were all read from a single sample in a study of blood T cell repertoires in COVID-19. Clones were read by immunoSEQ multiplex PCR, and TCRdb kept only the in-frame ones, dropping some. This table has approximately 82,000 clones, about 81% appearing once. Sample: peripheral blood. These receptors originate from a human donor in a cohort sampled during active COVID-19.

This rearrangement joins TRBV6-5 to TRBJ1-6; D is uncertain. Looked up from germline, CDR1 is MNHEY and CDR2 is SVGAGI. CDR3 size: 15 residues. Trimming took 7 bases from V and 1 from J, leaving 11 bases between them. This chain's CDR3 is CASTPHVSYNSPLHF. In DNA, the CDR3 is TGTGCCAGCACTCCACACGTATCCTATAATTCACCCCTCCACTTT.

V and J are TRBV9 and TRBJ2-1; 7 positions agree with TRBD1. The length of the CDR3 is 14 residues. V lost 4 bases, J lost 1 base, and 2 bases stayed unmatched. The V gene's germline CDR1 is SGDLS and CDR2 YYNGEE. The CDR3 DNA sequence: TGTGCCAGCAGCCGACAGGGTTCCTACAATGAGCAGTTCTTC. It is translated as CASSRQGSYNEQFF.

The chain has TRBV7-2 and TRBJ1-5; D remains ambiguous. V lost 5 bases and J 2 bases, leaving 10 bases between the germline ends. CDR1 is SGHTA and CDR2 is FQGNSA in the germline V gene. The CDR3 sequence is 14 residues long. The CDR3 DNA sequence: TGTGCCAGCAGCCCCCTATATGGCAATCAGCCCCAGCATTTT. As protein: CASSPLYGNQPQHF.

This chain connects TRBV10-3 to TRBJ2-5; the match to TRBD2 covers 8 bases. In germline, CDR1 is ENHRY, CDR2 SYGVKD. The CDR3 is 18 residues long. The V gene end was trimmed by 0 bases and the J gene end by 3 bases; junction bases not matched to a gene: 12. CDR3 sequence (DNA): TGTGCCATCAGTGAGTCCTCCCGAATTAGCGGGGCGGAAGAGACCCAGTACTTC. Translating it yields CAISESSRISGAEETQYF.

This chain uses TRBV3-1 (or the pseudogene TRBV3-2) with TRBJ2-5; possibly TRBD2 for D (5 bases). Trimming left V 0 bases short and J 5 bases short, with 13 bases between. The CDR3 has 15 residues. In germline, CDR1 is LGHDT, CDR2 YNNKEL (reference sequence). The chain's CDR3 is CASSQDPRDGETQYF. CDR3 DNA: TGTGCCAGCAGCCAAGACCCCCGGGATGGGGAGACCCAGTACTTC.

The V gene is TRBV9, the J gene TRBJ2-2; 8 nucleotides agree with TRBD2. CDR1 and CDR2 (germline): SGDLS, YYNGEE. The trim removed 4 bases at V and 7 bases at J, leaving 6 bases unmatched. This CDR3 region has 14 residues. The DNA for the CDR3 is TGTGCCAGCAGCCCACGGACTAGCAACGGGGAGCTGTTTTTT. Its protein product is CASSPRTSNGELFF.

This chain connects TRBV5-4 to TRBJ2-5, with 12 bases aligning to TRBD2. CDR3 length equals 16 residues. The trim removed 5 bases at V and 0 bases at J, leaving 5 bases unmatched. CDR1 and CDR2 from the germline V gene are SGHNT and YYREEE (reference sequence). CDR3 bases: TGTGCCAGCAGGACTAGCGGGGGCATGTACCAAGAGACCCAGTACTTC. Its translation: CASRTSGGMYQETQYF.

V is TRBV28 and J is TRBJ1-6; D is uncertain. This CDR3 is built from 15 residues. V was clipped by 4 bases and J by 0 bases, with 7 bases between them. Per germline, CDR1 MDHEN and CDR2 SYDVKM. CDR3 sequence (DNA): TGTGCCAGCAGTTACCCTAGCTCCTATAATTCACCCCTCCACTTT. Translation gives CASSYPSSYNSPLHF.

This clone has a single count. This chain links TRBV25-1 with TRBJ2-5, with D unclear. V was trimmed by 4 bases and J by 0 bases, leaving 6 bases between them. Germline assignment: CDR1 MGHDK and CDR2 SYGVNS. The CDR3 has 13 residues. CDR3 amino acids: CASSAEYQETQYF. The CDR3 DNA reads TGTGCCAGCAGTGCTGAGTACCAAGAGACCCAGTACTTC.

V gene TRBV27 combines with J gene TRBJ1-4, with D possibly TRBD1 on 6 matching bases. The V end was cut by 3 bases, the J end by 6 bases, with 8 bases between. Per germline, CDR1 MNHEY and CDR2 SMNVEV (reference sequence). The CDR3 runs 13 residues. The CDR3 protein is CASSFYRDEKLFF. For the CDR3, the DNA is TGTGCCAGCAGTTTTTACAGGGATGAAAAACTGTTTTTT.